Listed here are 12 T cell receptor beta chains from one sample, sequenced in a study of early T cells in non-severe SARS-CoV-2 infection. MiXCR was run by TCRdb on the 5' RACE reads, yielding one entry per CDR3 protein. Here the sample spans some 60,000 distinct CDR3 sequences, about 7.7% being singletons. The sequencing sample was made of whole blood. The receptors here all came from an adult who was a healthcare worker with PCR-confirmed SARS-CoV-2 infection or an uninfected control (not recorded which).

This clonotype has at least ten counts. The chain links TRBV5-6 to TRBJ2-7; D not certain. Germline CDR1 and CDR2: SGHDT and YYEEEE. The CDR3 has 17 residues. V lost 4 bases and J 3 bases, leaving 23 bases between the germline ends. As DNA, the CDR3 is TGTGCCAGCAGCCTCCTGAAGACGGGCAGTCTAATCTACGAGCAGTACTTC. Translation: CASSLLKTGSLIYEQYF. The whole variable domain, remainder taken from reference TRBV5-6 and TRBJ2-7, is DAGVTQSPTHLIKTRGQQVTLRCSPKSGHDTVSWYQQALGQGPQFIFQYYEEEERQRGNFPDRFSGHQFPNYSSELNVNALLLGDSALYLCASSLLKTGSLIYEQYFGPGTRLTVT.

There are many counts of this clonotype. V gene TRBV7-6 combines with J gene TRBJ2-2, with D uncertain. CDR1 SGHVS and CDR2 FNYEAQ come from the germline V gene. CDR3 length: 13 amino acids. Trimming left V 0 bases short and J 6 bases short, with 5 bases between. In nucleotides, the CDR3 is TGTGCCAGCAGCTTAGCCGGGCCCGGGGAGCTGTTTTTT. The encoded protein is CASSLAGPGELFF.

This chain uses TRBV19 with TRBJ2-7, with 9 bases identical to TRBD1. The ends lost 5 bases at V and 3 bases at J; junction bases unmatched: 5. The CDR3 sequence is 14 residues long. The germline gives CDR1 LNHDA, CDR2 SQIVND (reference sequence). The CDR3, as DNA: TGTGCCAGTAGTCTACAGGGGGCAATCTACGAGCAGTACTTC. This gives the protein CASSLQGAIYEQYF.

This clonotype turned up a few times. J is TRBJ2-3 and V is TRBV10-3, with 12 positions matching TRBD2. The CDR3 runs to 15 residues. Germline CDR1 reads ENHRY; CDR2 reads SYGVKD. V lost 2 bases, J lost 5 bases, and 2 bases stayed unmatched. The CDR3 DNA follows: TGTGCCATCAGTGAGCCGGGACTAGCGGGAGATACGCAGTATTTT. It encodes CAISEPGLAGDTQYF.

J is TRBJ1-1 and V is TRBV27; possibly TRBD1 for D (5 bases). This CDR3 is 14 amino acids long. Trimming took 4 bases from V and 7 from J, leaving 16 bases between them. CDR1 and CDR2 from the germline V gene are MNHEY and SMNVEV (reference sequence). The CDR3 here is CASSSRDVGHEAFF. The CDR3 DNA sequence: TGTGCCAGCAGTTCCCGGGACGTTGGACATGAAGCTTTCTTT.

This chain joins TRBV20-1 and TRBJ2-7; possible D gene TRBD1, 5 bases. Looked up from germline, CDR1 is DFQATT and CDR2 is SNEGSKA (reference sequence). The length of the CDR3 is 11 residues. The ends were cut back, 5 bases at V and 3 bases at J, with 8 bases in the middle. CDR3 sequence (DNA): TGCAGTGCTCCCACAGGCTACGAGCAGTACTTC. Amino acid sequence: CSAPTGYEQYF.

The V gene is TRBV9, the J gene TRBJ1-2; D may be TRBD1 (5 bases). The ends were cut back, 5 bases at V and 6 bases at J, with 14 bases in the middle. Germline V lookup: CDR1 SGDLS, CDR2 YYNGEE. The CDR3 spans 13 residues. The DNA of the CDR3 is TGTGCCAGCAGTGCCGGGGACCCAGATGGCTACACCTTC. Its protein product is CASSAGDPDGYTF.

This clonotype was seen more than once but under ten times. The CDR3 reads CASRNATNEKLFF. CDR3 in DNA: TGTGCCAGCAGGAACGCAACTAATGAAAAACTGTTTTTT. The rearrangement joins TRBV6-6 to TRBJ1-4; no clear D gene. Germline V gene data show CDR1 as MNHNY and CDR2 as SVGAGI (reference sequence). Trimming cost V 6 bases and J 0 bases, with 5 bases left between them. This CDR3 has 13 amino acids.

There are many counts of this clonotype. The chain links TRBV2 to TRBJ2-1; D unresolved. The ends were cut back, 6 bases at V and 6 bases at J, with 15 bases in the middle. Germline CDR1 SNHLY, CDR2 FYNNEI. This CDR3 spans 14 amino acids. The CDR3 DNA is TGTGCCAGCAGCGCTACGTCCATTCGCAATGAGCAGTTCTTC. It encodes CASSATSIRNEQFF.

This clonotype has just a few counts. The chain joins TRBV3-1 to TRBJ2-7; TRBD2 matches 10 bases. Germline values: CDR1 LGHDT, CDR2 YNNKEL (reference sequence). This CDR3 has 15 residues. V dropped 6 bases and J dropped 2; count of bases not matched to a gene: 7. The CDR3 region is CASRNSGRHPYEQYF. DNA for the CDR3: TGTGCCAGCAGAAATAGCGGGAGGCATCCCTACGAGCAGTACTTC.

Ten or more counts support this clonotype. The genes are TRBV7-9 and TRBJ2-7, with D perhaps TRBD1 (5 bases). Germline V gene data show CDR1 as SEHNR and CDR2 as FQNEAQ (reference sequence). This CDR3 has 13 residues. Trimming took off 5 bases at V and 7 bases at J, with 15 bases between the two ends. CDR3 sequence: CASSAPLGPEQYF. The CDR3 DNA is TGTGCCAGCAGCGCCCCCCTGGGGCCGGAGCAGTACTTC.

This clonotype came up a few times. The rearrangement joins TRBV20-1 to TRBJ2-7; D is unclear. The V gene's germline CDR1 is DFQATT and CDR2 SNEGSKA (reference sequence). V was pared by 0 bases and J by 0 bases, with 9 bases between. The CDR3 is 14 amino acids. Written as DNA, the CDR3 is TGCAGTGCTAGAGAGGACCCAAGCTCCTACGAGCAGTACTTC. Translation: CSAREDPSSYEQYF.